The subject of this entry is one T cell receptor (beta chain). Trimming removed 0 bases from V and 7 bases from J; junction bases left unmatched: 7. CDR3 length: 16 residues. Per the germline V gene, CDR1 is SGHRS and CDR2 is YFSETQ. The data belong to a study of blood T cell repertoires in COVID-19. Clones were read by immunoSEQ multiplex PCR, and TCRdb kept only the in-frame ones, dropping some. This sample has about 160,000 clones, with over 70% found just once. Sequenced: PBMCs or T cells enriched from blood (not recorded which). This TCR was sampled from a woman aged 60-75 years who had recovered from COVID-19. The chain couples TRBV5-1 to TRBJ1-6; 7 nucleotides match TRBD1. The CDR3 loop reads CASSLGPQGSNSPLHF. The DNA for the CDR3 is TGCGCCAGCAGCTTGGGACCACAGGGGTCCAATTCACCCCTCCACTTT. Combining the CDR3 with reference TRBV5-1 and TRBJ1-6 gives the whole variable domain KAGVTQTPRYLIKTRGQQVTLSCSPISGHRSVSWYQQTPGQGLQFLFEYFSETQRNKGNFPGRFSGRQFSNSRSEMNVSTLELGDSALYLCASSLGPQGSNSPLHFGNGTRLTVT.